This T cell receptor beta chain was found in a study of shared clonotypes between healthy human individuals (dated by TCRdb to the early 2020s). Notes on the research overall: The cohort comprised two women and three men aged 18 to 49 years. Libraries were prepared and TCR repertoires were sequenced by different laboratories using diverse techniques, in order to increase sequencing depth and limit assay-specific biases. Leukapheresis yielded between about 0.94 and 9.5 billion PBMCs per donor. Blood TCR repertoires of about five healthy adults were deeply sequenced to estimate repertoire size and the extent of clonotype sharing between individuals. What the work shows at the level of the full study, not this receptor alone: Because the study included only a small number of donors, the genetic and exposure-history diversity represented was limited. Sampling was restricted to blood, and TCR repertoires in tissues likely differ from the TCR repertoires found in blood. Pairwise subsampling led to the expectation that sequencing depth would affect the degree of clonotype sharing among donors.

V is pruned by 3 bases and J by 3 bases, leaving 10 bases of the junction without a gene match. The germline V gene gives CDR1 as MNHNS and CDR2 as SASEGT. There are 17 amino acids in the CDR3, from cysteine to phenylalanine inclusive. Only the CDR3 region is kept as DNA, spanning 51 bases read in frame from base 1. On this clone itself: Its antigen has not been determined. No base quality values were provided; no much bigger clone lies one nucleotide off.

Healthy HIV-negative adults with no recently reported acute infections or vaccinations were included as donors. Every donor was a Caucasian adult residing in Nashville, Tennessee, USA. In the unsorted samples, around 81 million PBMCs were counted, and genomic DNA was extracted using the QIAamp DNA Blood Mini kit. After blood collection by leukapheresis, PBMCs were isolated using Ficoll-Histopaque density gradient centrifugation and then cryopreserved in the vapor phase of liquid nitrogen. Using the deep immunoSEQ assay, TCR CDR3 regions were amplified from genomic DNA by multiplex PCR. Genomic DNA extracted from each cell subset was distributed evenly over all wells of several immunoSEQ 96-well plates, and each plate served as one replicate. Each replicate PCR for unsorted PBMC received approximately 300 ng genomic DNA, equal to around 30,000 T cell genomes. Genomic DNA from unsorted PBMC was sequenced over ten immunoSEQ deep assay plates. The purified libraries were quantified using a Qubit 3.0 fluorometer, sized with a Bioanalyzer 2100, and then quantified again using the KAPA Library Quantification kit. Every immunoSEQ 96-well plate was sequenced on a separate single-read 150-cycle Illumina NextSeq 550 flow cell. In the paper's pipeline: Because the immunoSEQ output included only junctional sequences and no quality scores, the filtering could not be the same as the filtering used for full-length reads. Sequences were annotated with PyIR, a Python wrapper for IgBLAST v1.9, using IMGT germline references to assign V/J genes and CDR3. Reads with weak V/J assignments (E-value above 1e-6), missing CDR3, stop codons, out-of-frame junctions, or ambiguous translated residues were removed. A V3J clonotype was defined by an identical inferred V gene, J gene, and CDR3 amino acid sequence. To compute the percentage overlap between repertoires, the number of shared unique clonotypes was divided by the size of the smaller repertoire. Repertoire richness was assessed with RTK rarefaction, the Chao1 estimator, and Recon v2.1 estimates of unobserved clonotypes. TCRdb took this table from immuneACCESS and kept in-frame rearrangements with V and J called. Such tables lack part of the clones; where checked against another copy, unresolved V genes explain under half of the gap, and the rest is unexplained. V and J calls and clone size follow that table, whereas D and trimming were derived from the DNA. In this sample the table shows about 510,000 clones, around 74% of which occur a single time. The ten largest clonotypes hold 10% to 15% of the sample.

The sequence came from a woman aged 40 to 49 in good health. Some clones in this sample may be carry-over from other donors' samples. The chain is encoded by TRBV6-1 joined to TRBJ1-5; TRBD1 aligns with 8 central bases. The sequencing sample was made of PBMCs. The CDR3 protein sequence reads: CASSDLGTGKLNQPQHF. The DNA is TGTGCCAGCAGTGACCTCGGGACAGGCAAACTCAATCAGCCCCAGCATTTT.